In its sample, the clone carrying this T cell receptor beta chain was seen once. Its specificity is not known. These data belong to a study of CD4+ T cells in melanoma. Study-level points and caveats: Reportedly, melanoma neoantigen-specific CD4+ T cells showed varied differentiation states. A reported correlation linked neoantigen-specific CD4+ T cells to CD8+, macrophage and B cell function.

The germline gives CDR1 MNHNY, CDR2 SVGAGI (reference sequence). The CDR3 covers 14 residues. V was pared by 8 bases and J by 8 bases, with 14 bases of the junction left unmatched. Clones were sequenced by immunoSEQ multiplex PCR, and TCRdb holds only the in-frame ones, with some missing. The sample contains approximately 19,000 clones, 78% of which appear only once. The V gene is TRBV6-6, the J gene TRBJ1-2; TRBD1 agrees at 7 bases. The sequence was collected from a human donor with melanoma. CDR3 sequence reads: CASSRDSGAQGYTF. The CDR3, as DNA: TGTGCCAGCTCCCGGGACAGCGGTGCCCAGGGCTACACCTTC.